Below are 14 T cell receptor beta chains sequenced from a single sample in a study of blood T cell repertoires in COVID-19. Libraries were prepared by immunoSEQ multiplex PCR; TCRdb keeps only in-frame clonotypes and omits some of them. The sample records approximately 230,000 clones, approximately 88% being singletons. Sequencing was carried out using peripheral blood. The receptors stem from a woman aged 25 to 39 with COVID-19, enrolled during active disease.

The V and J genes are TRBV18 and TRBJ1-2; D gene ambiguous. The CDR3 runs 15 residues. Looked up from germline, CDR1 is KGHSH and CDR2 is LQKENI. V lost 0 bases and J 7 bases, leaving 15 bases between the germline ends. The CDR3 DNA is TGTGCCAGCTCACCACCCCAAGGAGCTGGGTTTGGCTACACCTTC. This sequence encodes CASSPPQGAGFGYTF.

CDR3 DNA: TGTGCCAGCTCACTATATGAGGCCAATGAGCAGTTCTTC. Its translation is CASSLYEANEQFF. The chain uses TRBV18 and TRBJ2-1; unclear D gene. The V end was cut by 4 bases, the J end by 6 bases, with 10 bases between. In germline, CDR1 is KGHSH, CDR2 LQKENI. The CDR3 consists of 13 residues.

The chain uses TRBV3-1 (or the pseudogene TRBV3-2) and TRBJ2-1; D not resolved. This CDR3 region has 11 residues. CDR1 LGHDT and CDR2 YNNKEL come from the germline V gene (reference sequence). Trimming took 4 bases from V and 8 from J, leaving 6 bases between them. The CDR3 protein is CASSLVDEQFF. The CDR3 bases are TGTGCCAGCAGCCTCGTAGATGAGCAGTTCTTC.

The chain recombines TRBV5-1 with TRBJ2-7; 11 nucleotides align to TRBD2. Germline V gene lookup returns CDR1 SGHRS and CDR2 YFSETQ. The CDR3 length is 16 residues. The ends lost 1 base at V and 7 bases at J; junction bases unmatched: 10. CDR3: CASSLTSGGAGWEQYF. CDR3 nucleotides: TGCGCCAGCAGCTTGACTAGCGGGGGAGCCGGGTGGGAGCAGTACTTC.

The chain is built from TRBV24-1 and TRBJ2-3, with 7 bases identical to TRBD2. In germline, CDR1 is KGHDR, CDR2 SFDVKD. The CDR3 loop spans 11 amino acids. With 6 bases clipped from V and 9 bases from J, the junction kept 2 bases outside the gene matches. As DNA, the CDR3 is TGTGCCACCAGTTCGCGGGGGACGCAGTATTTT. Translation: CATSSRGTQYF.

The chain employs TRBV29-1 and TRBJ1-4; 10 bases match TRBD1. The CDR3 totals 15 residues. V was pared by 6 bases and J by 1 base, with 5 bases of the junction left unmatched. Germline CDR1 reads SQVTM; CDR2 reads ANQGSEA. The CDR3 loop is CSVTDRGQTNEKLFF. Written as DNA, the CDR3 is TGCAGCGTGACCGACAGGGGGCAAACTAATGAAAAACTGTTTTTT.

The chain carries TRBV2 and TRBJ2-1, with 14 bases aligning to TRBD2. The CDR3 has 17 residues. V shed 4 bases and J 4 bases; nucleotides not matched to a gene: 6. CDR1 and CDR2 (germline): SNHLY, FYNNEI. The CDR3 loop is CASSVRTSGGRYNEQFF. CDR3 nucleotide sequence: TGTGCCAGCAGTGTCCGGACTAGCGGGGGGCGATACAATGAGCAGTTCTTC.

The V call is TRBV5-1, the J call TRBJ2-4, with 7 bases that match TRBD1. The V gene end was trimmed by 4 bases and the J gene end by 5 bases; junction bases not matched to a gene: 9. The CDR3 totals 15 residues. Per germline, CDR1 SGHRS and CDR2 YFSETQ. CDR3 coding DNA: TGCGCCAGCAGCCCTGACAGGGTGGTCGAAAACATTCAGTACTTC. It yields the protein CASSPDRVVENIQYF.

V is TRBV14 and J is TRBJ2-1, with D unclear. Germline V gene lookup returns CDR1 SGHDN and CDR2 FVKESK. Trimming took off 1 base at V and 9 bases at J, with 10 bases between the two ends. The CDR3 is 13 amino acids. The CDR3 sequence is CASSQVLMIEQFF. The CDR3 DNA sequence: TGTGCCAGCAGCCAAGTACTGATGATTGAGCAGTTCTTC.

This clone was picked up one time. This chain links TRBV2 with TRBJ1-2; 8 nucleotides agree with TRBD1. Trimming removed 11 bases from V and 8 bases from J; junction bases left unmatched: 7. The CDR3 spans 11 residues. Germline CDR1 SNHLY, CDR2 FYNNEI. CDR3: CAGRTGRGYTF. CDR3 sequence (DNA): TGTGCCGGAAGGACAGGGCGGGGCTACACCTTC.

The V gene is TRBV27, the J gene TRBJ2-7; maybe TRBD1 (6 bases). The V gene lost 4 bases and the J gene lost 2 bases, with 9 bases spanning the gap. CDR1 is MNHEY, CDR2 SMNVEV, per germline (reference sequence). The CDR3 extends over 13 amino acids. CDR3 region: CASSSGTTYEQYF. As DNA, the CDR3 is TGTGCCAGCAGTTCCGGGACAACCTACGAGCAGTACTTC.

The rearrangement joins TRBV24-1 to TRBJ2-5; tentative D call: TRBD1 (5 bases). Germline CDR1 and CDR2: KGHDR and SFDVKD. The length of the CDR3 is 14 residues. V dropped 4 bases and J dropped 0 bases, with 8 bases sitting between them. The CDR3 DNA reads TGTGCCACCAGTGAACCAGGGTACCAAGAGACCCAGTACTTC. This gives the protein CATSEPGYQETQYF.

The J gene is TRBJ2-3, the V gene TRBV12-5, with 8 bases aligning to TRBD1. J gave up 9 bases and V 1 base, and 3 bases lay outside the gene matches. Germline CDR1 LGHNT, CDR2 FRNRAP. The CDR3 runs 13 residues. DNA of the CDR3: TGTGCTAGTGGTTTGGCGGACAGGGACACGCAGTATTTT. This translates into CASGLADRDTQYF.

This clone was detected a few times. The chain couples TRBV19 to TRBJ2-2; 10 nucleotides line up with TRBD2. The germline V gene encodes CDR1 LNHDA and CDR2 SQIVND (reference sequence). With 8 bases clipped from V and 2 bases from J, the junction kept 5 bases outside the gene matches. This CDR3 has 15 residues. CDR3 sequence reads: CASSGLAINTGELFF. The CDR3 DNA follows: TGTGCCAGTTCGGGACTAGCGATAAACACCGGGGAGCTGTTTTTT.